These T cell receptor beta chains were read from a single sample in a study of cytomegalovirus exposure and HLA in healthy donors. The protocol was immunoSEQ multiplex PCR, while the TCRdb copy is restricted to in-frame clones and leaves out a portion. The repertoire holds approximately 220,000 clones, with more than 75% as singletons. The sequenced sample was PBMCs. The receptor source for this set is a man aged 18 to 30 in good health and CMV-seronegative. Each CDR3 is given with its conserved first and last residue. A D gene is named only where the DNA matches it firmly. A clone size is listed for some rows: how often the clone was seen (once, few, many), or a class if it is expanded.

j_call d_call cdr3_length clone_size v_call cdr3_aa cdr3_nt
TRBJ1-6 NA 15 NA TRBV6-5 CASSYSIRGDSPLHF TGTGCCAGCAGTTACTCGATCAGGGGAGATTCACCCCTCCACTTT
TRBJ2-7 TRBD1 15 once TRBV5-1 CASSLEDRGLREQYF TGCGCCAGCAGCTTGGAGGACAGGGGGCTTAGGGAGCAGTACTTC
TRBJ2-7 TRBD1 12 NA TRBV28 CGGDRDFYEQYF TGTGGGGGGGACAGGGATTTCTACGAGCAGTACTTC
TRBJ2-2 NA 13 NA TRBV14 CASSPWRTGELFF TGTGCCAGCTCACCCTGGCGGACCGGGGAGCTGTTTTTT
TRBJ2-7 TRBD1 18 NA TRBV27 CASSLPSPSDREWYEQYF TGTGCCAGCAGTTTACCATCTCCTTCTGACAGGGAATGGTATGAGCAGTACTTC
TRBJ2-5 NA 13 NA TRBV6-5 CASTETGRGTQYF TGTGCCAGCACCGAGACAGGCCGGGGGACCCAGTACTTC
TRBJ2-7 NA 17 once TRBV4-1 CASSQGSLGGGTYEQYF TGCGCCAGCAGCCAGGGCTCACTTGGGGGGGGCACCTACGAGCAGTACTTC
TRBJ1-1 NA 15 NA TRBV18 CASSSGQTMNTEAFF TGTGCCAGCTCATCAGGACAGACTATGAACACTGAAGCTTTCTTT
TRBJ2-7 TRBD2 14 NA TRBV29-1 CSVAGTSGTYEQYF TGCAGCGTGGCCGGGACTAGCGGGACCTACGAGCAGTACTTC
TRBJ2-3 TRBD2 14 NA TRBV2 CASKAGEFTDTQYF TGTGCCAGCAAGGCGGGAGAGTTCACAGATACGCAGTATTTT
TRBJ2-5 NA 13 NA TRBV2 CASSPIQGETQYF TGTGCCAGCAGTCCTATCCAGGGAGAGACCCAGTACTTC
TRBJ1-2 NA 12 NA TRBV28 CASSLSGLGYTF TGTGCCAGCAGTTTATCAGGGCTTGGCTACACCTTC
TRBJ2-7 NA 13 NA TRBV5-4 CASSLDRTYEQYF TGTGCCAGCAGCTTGGACAGGACCTACGAGCAGTACTTC
TRBJ2-7 TRBD1 16 NA TRBV7-6 CASSLGEWTGGKEQYF TGTGCCAGCAGCTTGGGAGAGTGGACAGGGGGCAAAGAGCAGTACTTC
TRBJ2-5 NA 14 NA TRBV29-1 CSVWANGIQETQYF TGCAGCGTTTGGGCCAACGGAATCCAAGAGACCCAGTACTTC
TRBJ2-3 NA 15 NA TRBV5-1 CASSFGRGYTDTQYF TGCGCCAGCAGCTTCGGGCGGGGATACACAGATACGCAGTATTTT
TRBJ1-4 NA 17 NA TRBV2 CASRSVRPGMANEKLFF TGTGCCAGCAGGAGCGTGAGACCGGGGATGGCTAATGAAAAACTGTTTTTT
TRBJ1-2 TRBD1 15 NA TRBV7-2 CASSLVTGANYGYTF TGTGCCAGCAGCTTAGTGACAGGGGCTAACTATGGCTACACCTTC
TRBJ2-7 TRBD2 16 NA TRBV11-2 CASSPWRTSGIPQQYF TGTGCCAGCAGCCCCTGGAGGACTAGCGGGATTCCGCAGCAGTACTTC
TRBJ1-1 NA 13 NA TRBV18 CASTDSVNTEAFF TGTGCCAGCACGGACAGCGTGAACACTGAAGCTTTCTTT
TRBJ2-5 NA 11 NA TRBV5-3 CARSRGGTQYF TGTGCCAGAAGCAGGGGGGGTACCCAGTACTTC
TRBJ1-2 NA 14 NA TRBV6-5 CASSYVGAGYGYTF TGTGCCAGCAGTTATGTAGGAGCGGGCTATGGCTACACCTTC